Below, 11 T cell receptor beta chains from the same sample are listed, as sequenced in a study of blood T cells in healthy people across ages (dated by TCRdb to the mid-2010s). Libraries were constructed by 5' RACE. TCRdb shows the sequencer as Illumina HiSeq 2500. A second PCR of 7 to 11 cycles was performed with a sample-barcoded 5' primer and a J-beta primer mix. The public reads were run again by TCRdb, first through fastp at Q25 and then through MiXCR, and only productive beta chains were kept. Rows with one shared CDR3 protein collapse into an entry with the most common genes and DNA. The sample includes hundreds of thousands of distinct CDR3 sequences, with 45% to 50% observed a single time. About 32% of the sample is taken by the ten largest. The sample comprised blood. The receptors originated from a woman aged 55-69 years in good health.

This clonotype was counted ten times or more. The chain carries TRBV4-3 and TRBJ2-1; no definite D call. The germline V gene has CDR1 LGHNA and CDR2 YSLEER. The CDR3 has 14 amino acids. V lost 5 bases, J lost 0 bases, and 8 bases lay in between. CDR3: CASSSVSSYNEQFF. CDR3 nucleotide sequence: TGCGCCAGCAGCTCTGTAAGCTCCTACAATGAGCAGTTCTTC.

The rearrangement links TRBV20-1 to TRBJ1-2; D is possibly TRBD1 (5 bases). In germline, CDR1 is DFQATT, CDR2 SNEGSKA (reference sequence). With 0 bases removed from V and 5 bases from J, the gap between germline ends came to 16 bases. The length of the CDR3 is 15 residues. Here the CDR3 DNA reads TGCAGTGCTAGAGATTGGGGCGCAGGCGGGTATGGCTACACCTTC. Translating it yields CSARDWGAGGYGYTF.

This clonotype was detected once. The chain recombines TRBV6-6 with TRBJ2-7; the match to TRBD2 covers 10 bases. Germline V lookup: CDR1 MNHNY, CDR2 SVGAGI (reference sequence). The V gene end was trimmed by 5 bases and the J gene end by 3 bases; junction bases not matched to a gene: 7. The CDR3 length is 15 residues. The CDR3 nucleotides are TGTGCCAGCAGTCACACTAGCGGGACAAACTACGAGCAGTACTTC. It is translated as CASSHTSGTNYEQYF.

The V and J genes are TRBV6-2 or TRBV6-3 and TRBJ2-5; D is ambiguous. The J call may be wrong; the DNA end is better matched by TRBJ2-7. Germline V gene data show CDR1 as MNHEY and CDR2 as SVGEGT. This CDR3 region has 15 residues. The CDR3 region has the DNA TGTGCCAGCAGCGATATGGACCTTAATTACTACGAGCAGTACTTC. It specifies CASSDMDLNYYEQYF.

CDR3 coding DNA: TGTGCCAGCAGTTTATGGACTAGCGGGAGAAGATTAGGGTCCTACAATGAGCAGTTCTTC. The encoded protein is CASSLWTSGRRLGSYNEQFF. V usage is TRBV28 and J usage is TRBJ2-1; 12 nucleotides match TRBD2. V was pared by 0 bases and J by 1 base, with 10 bases of the junction left unmatched. This CDR3 contains 20 residues. Germline lookup yields CDR1 MDHEN and CDR2 SYDVKM.

This clonotype was counted a few times. This sequence joins TRBV25-1 and TRBJ2-5; 10 bases agree with TRBD2. The CDR3 totals 18 residues. V lost 4 bases, J lost 3 bases, and 14 bases stayed unmatched. Germline CDR1 is MGHDK and CDR2 is SYGVNS. The DNA for the CDR3 is TGTGCCAGCAGTGTCCTTAGCGGGAGGCTTGGTCAAAAAGAGACCCAGTACTTC. Protein sequence: CASSVLSGRLGQKETQYF.

V and J are TRBV7-2 and TRBJ2-7; 7 bases line up with TRBD1. The ends lost 2 bases at V and 4 bases at J; junction bases unmatched: 8. The CDR3 runs 15 residues. Germline CDR1 is SGHTA and CDR2 is FQGNSA. The CDR3 sequence is CASSLYWGTEYEQYF. The CDR3 DNA is TGTGCCAGCAGCTTATATTGGGGGACAGAATACGAGCAGTACTTC. The full variable domain, with the rest looked up from reference TRBV7-2 and TRBJ2-7, is GAGVSQSPSNKVTEKGKDVELRCDPISGHTALYWYRQSLGQGLEFLIYFQGNSAPDKSGLPSDRFSAERTGGSVSTLTIQRTQQEDSAVYLCASSLYWGTEYEQYFGPGTRLTVT.

This clonotype was recorded only once. The chain joins TRBV9 to TRBJ2-5, with TRBD2 matching over 7 bases. V trimming: 3 bases; J trimming: 1 base; junction bases outside the gene matches: 6. The CDR3 has 15 residues. Germline V CDR1 and CDR2: SGDLS, YYNGEE. CDR3 nucleotide sequence: TGTGCCAGCAGCGCCACTAGCGACGGCCAAGAGACCCAGTACTTC. This sequence encodes CASSATSDGQETQYF.

This clonotype appeared once. In nucleotides, the CDR3 is TGTGCCAGCAGTTCAAGTCTCTATGGCTACACCTTC. This sequence encodes CASSSSLYGYTF. The genes are TRBV28 and TRBJ1-2; D gene unclear. The germline gives CDR1 MDHEN, CDR2 SYDVKM. The CDR3 is 12 amino acids. V lost 4 bases and J lost 4, with 7 bases in between.

The J gene is TRBJ2-2, the V gene TRBV6-5; D is perhaps TRBD2 (5 bases). Trimming stripped 3 bases from V and 1 base from J, with 9 bases between. The CDR3 is 15 residues long. Germline CDR1 is MNHEY and CDR2 is SVGAGI. This CDR3 is CASSYGLVNTGELFF. The CDR3 DNA reads TGTGCCAGCAGTTATGGACTGGTGAACACCGGGGAGCTGTTTTTT.

This clonotype was detected only a few times. The rearrangement joins TRBV7-9 to TRBJ2-5, with TRBD1 matching over 8 bases. Germline CDR1 reads SEHNR; CDR2 reads FQNEAQ (reference sequence). The trim removed 1 base at V and 9 bases at J, leaving 10 bases unmatched. The CDR3 spans 15 residues. DNA of the CDR3: TGTGCCAGCAGCTTAGGACGAATAGCGACAGGGGCCCAGTACTTC. Protein: CASSLGRIATGAQYF.